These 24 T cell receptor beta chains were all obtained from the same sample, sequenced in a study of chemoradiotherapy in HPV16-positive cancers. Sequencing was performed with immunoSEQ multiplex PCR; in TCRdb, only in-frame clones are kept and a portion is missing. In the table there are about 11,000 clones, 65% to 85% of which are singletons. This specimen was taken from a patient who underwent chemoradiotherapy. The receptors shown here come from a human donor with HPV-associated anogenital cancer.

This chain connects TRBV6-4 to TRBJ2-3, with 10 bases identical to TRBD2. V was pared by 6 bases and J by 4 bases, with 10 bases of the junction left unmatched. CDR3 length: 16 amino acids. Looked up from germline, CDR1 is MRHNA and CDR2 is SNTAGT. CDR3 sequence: CASSGNSGGSADTQYF. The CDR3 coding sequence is TGTGCCAGCAGCGGGAATAGCGGGGGGTCGGCAGATACGCAGTATTTT.

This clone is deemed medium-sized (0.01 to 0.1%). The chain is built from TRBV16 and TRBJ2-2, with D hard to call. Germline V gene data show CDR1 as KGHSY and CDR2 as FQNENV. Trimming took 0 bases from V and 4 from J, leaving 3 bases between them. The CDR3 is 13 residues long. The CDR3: CASSQSATGELFF. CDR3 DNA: TGTGCCAGCAGCCAATCGGCCACCGGGGAGCTGTTTTTT. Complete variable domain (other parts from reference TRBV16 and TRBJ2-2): GEEVAQTPKHLVRGEGQKAKLYCAPIKGHSYVFWYQQVLKNEFKFLISFQNENVFDETGMPKERFSAKCLPNSPCSLEIQATKLEDSAVYFCASSQSATGELFFGEGSRLTVL.

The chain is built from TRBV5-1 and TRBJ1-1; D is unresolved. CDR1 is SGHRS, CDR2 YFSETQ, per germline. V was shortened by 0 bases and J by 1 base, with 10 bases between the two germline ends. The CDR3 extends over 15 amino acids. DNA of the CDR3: TGCGCCAGCAGCTTGGGACACGGCCCGAACACTGAAGCTTTCTTT. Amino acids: CASSLGHGPNTEAFF. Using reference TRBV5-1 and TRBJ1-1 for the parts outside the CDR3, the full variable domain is KAGVTQTPRYLIKTRGQQVTLSCSPISGHRSVSWYQQTPGQGLQFLFEYFSETQRNKGNFPGRFSGRQFSNSRSEMNVSTLELGDSALYLCASSLGHGPNTEAFFGQGTRLTVV.

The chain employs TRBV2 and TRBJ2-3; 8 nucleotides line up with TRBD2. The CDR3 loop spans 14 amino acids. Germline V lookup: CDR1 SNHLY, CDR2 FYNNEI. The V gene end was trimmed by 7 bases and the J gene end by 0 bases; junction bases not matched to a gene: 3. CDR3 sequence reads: CASMGGRSTDTQYF. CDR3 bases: TGTGCCAGCATGGGCGGGAGGAGCACAGATACGCAGTATTTT.

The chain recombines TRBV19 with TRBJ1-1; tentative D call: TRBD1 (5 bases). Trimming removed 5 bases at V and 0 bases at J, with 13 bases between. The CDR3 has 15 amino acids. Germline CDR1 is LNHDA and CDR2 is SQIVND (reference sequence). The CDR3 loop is CASSYGGGMNTEAFF. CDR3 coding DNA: TGTGCCAGTAGTTACGGTGGGGGAATGAACACTGAAGCTTTCTTT. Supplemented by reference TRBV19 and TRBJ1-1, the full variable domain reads DGGITQSPKYLFRKEGQNVTLSCEQNLNHDAMYWYRQDPGQGLRLIYYSQIVNDFQKGDIAEGYSVSREKKESFPLTVTSAQKNPTAFYLCASSYGGGMNTEAFFGQGTRLTVV.

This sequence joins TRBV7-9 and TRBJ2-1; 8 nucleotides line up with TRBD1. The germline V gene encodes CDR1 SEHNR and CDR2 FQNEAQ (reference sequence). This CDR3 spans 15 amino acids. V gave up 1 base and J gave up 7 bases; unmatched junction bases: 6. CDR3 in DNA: TGTGCCAGCAGCTTAGTACAGGGGGAGGATAATGAGCAGTTCTTC. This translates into CASSLVQGEDNEQFF.

CDR3: CASSPLTGGFEQYF. The CDR3 bases are TGTGCCAGCAGCCCCCTTACAGGGGGGTTCGAGCAGTACTTC. The rearrangement links TRBV11-2 to TRBJ2-7; 8 positions match TRBD1. The CDR3 contains 14 residues. V shed 5 bases and J 6 bases; nucleotides not matched to a gene: 9. The germline CDR1 and CDR2 sequences are SGHAT and FQNNGV.

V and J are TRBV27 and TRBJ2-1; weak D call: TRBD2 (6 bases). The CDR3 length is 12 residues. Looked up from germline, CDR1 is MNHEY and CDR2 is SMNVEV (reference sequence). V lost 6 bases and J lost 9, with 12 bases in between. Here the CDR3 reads CASSPGGGEQFF. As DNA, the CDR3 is TGTGCCAGCAGCCCTGGGGGAGGTGAGCAGTTCTTC.

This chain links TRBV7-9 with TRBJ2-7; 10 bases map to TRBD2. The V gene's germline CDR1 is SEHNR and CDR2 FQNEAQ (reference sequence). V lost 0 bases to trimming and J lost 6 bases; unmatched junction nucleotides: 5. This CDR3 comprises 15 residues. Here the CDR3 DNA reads TGTGCCAGCAGCTTAGCAGCGGGAGGGCCCTCCGAGCAGTACTTC. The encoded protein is CASSLAAGGPSEQYF.

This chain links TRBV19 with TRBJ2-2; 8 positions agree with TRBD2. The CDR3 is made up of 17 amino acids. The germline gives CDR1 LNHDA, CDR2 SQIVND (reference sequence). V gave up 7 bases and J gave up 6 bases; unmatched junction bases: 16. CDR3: CASTTAGVTRVAGELFF. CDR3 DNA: TGTGCCAGTACCACAGCGGGGGTCACGCGCGTCGCCGGGGAGCTGTTTTTT.

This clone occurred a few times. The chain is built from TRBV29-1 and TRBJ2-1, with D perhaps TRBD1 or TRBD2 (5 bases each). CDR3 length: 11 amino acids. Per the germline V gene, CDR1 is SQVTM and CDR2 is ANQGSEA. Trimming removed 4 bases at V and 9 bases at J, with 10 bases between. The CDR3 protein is CSVGGDLEQFF. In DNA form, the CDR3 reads TGCAGCGTTGGTGGGGACCTTGAGCAGTTCTTC.

The CDR3 DNA reads TGTGCCAGTAGTAGAGTTATTCTACGAGCGGGGGGGTACAATGAGCAGTTCTTC. It yields the protein CASSRVILRAGGYNEQFF. The chain couples TRBV19 to TRBJ2-1, with 10 nucleotides matching TRBD2. There are 18 residues in the CDR3. CDR1 and CDR2 from the germline V gene are LNHDA and SQIVND (reference sequence). Trimming cost V 4 bases and J 4 bases; bases outside gene matches: 13.

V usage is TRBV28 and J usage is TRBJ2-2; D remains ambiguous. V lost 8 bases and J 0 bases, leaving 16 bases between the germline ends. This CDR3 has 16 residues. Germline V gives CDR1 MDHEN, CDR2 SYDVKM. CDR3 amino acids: CASRLRAAANTGELFF. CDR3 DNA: TGTGCCAGCCGACTTAGGGCCGCCGCGAACACCGGGGAGCTGTTTTTT.

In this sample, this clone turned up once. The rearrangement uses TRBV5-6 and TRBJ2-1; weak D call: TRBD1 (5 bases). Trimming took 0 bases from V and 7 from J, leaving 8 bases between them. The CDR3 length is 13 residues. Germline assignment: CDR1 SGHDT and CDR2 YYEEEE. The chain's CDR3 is CASSLAPGNEQFF. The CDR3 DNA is TGTGCCAGCAGCTTGGCCCCAGGGAATGAGCAGTTCTTC.

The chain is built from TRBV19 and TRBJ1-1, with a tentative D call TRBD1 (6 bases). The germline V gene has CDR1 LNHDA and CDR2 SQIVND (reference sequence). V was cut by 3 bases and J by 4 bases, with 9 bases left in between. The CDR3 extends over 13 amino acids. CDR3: CASSISRGTEAFF. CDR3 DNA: TGTGCCAGTAGTATTTCCAGGGGCACTGAAGCTTTCTTT.

CDR3 DNA: TGTGCCAGCTCACTCACCAGGCTACATAACTATGGCTACACCTTC. This codes for CASSLTRLHNYGYTF. The chain employs TRBV18 and TRBJ1-2; D is unresolved. Trimming cost V 4 bases and J 1 base, with 13 bases left between them. Looked up from germline, CDR1 is KGHSH and CDR2 is LQKENI. The CDR3 has 15 residues.

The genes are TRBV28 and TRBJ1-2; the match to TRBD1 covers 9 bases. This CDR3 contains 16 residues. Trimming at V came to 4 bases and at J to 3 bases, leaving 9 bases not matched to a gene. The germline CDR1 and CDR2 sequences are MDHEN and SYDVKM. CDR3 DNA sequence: TGTGCCAGCAGTTCTACTCGGGACAGGGCACACTATGGCTACACCTTC. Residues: CASSSTRDRAHYGYTF.

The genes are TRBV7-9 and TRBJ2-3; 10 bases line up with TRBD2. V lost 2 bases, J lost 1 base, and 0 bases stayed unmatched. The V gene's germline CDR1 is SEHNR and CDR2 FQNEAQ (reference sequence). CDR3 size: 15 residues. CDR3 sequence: CASSLLAGGTDTQYF. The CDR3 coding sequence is TGTGCCAGCAGCTTACTAGCGGGAGGCACAGATACGCAGTATTTT.

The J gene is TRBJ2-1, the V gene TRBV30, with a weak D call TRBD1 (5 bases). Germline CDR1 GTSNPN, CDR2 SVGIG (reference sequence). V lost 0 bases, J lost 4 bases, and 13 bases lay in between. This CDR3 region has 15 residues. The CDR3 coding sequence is TGTGCCTGGAGTGTAGGTGGGGCCAGATACAATGAGCAGTTCTTC. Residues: CAWSVGGARYNEQFF.

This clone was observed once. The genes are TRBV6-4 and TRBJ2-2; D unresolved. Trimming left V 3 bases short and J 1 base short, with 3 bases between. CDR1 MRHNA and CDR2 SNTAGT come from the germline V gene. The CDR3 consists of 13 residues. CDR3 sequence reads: CASSEGNTGELFF. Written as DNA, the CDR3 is TGTGCCAGCAGTGAGGGGAACACCGGGGAGCTGTTTTTT.

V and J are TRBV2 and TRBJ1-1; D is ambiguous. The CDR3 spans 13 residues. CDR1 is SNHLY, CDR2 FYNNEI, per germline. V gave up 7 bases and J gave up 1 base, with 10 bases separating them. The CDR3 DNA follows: TGTGCCAGCATGAACAGAACGAACACTGAAGCTTTCTTT. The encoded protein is CASMNRTNTEAFF. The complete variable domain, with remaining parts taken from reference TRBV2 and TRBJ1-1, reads EPEVTQTPSHQVTQMGQEVILRCVPISNHLYFYWYRQILGQKVEFLVSFYNNEISEKSEIFDDQFSVERPDGSNFTLKIRSTKLEDSAMYFCASMNRTNTEAFFGQGTRLTVV.

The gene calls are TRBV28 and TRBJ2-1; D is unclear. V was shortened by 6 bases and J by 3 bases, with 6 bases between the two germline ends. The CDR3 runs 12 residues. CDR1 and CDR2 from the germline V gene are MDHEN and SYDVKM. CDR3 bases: TGTGCCAGCAGGGGGAACTACAATGAGCAGTTCTTC. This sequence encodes CASRGNYNEQFF.

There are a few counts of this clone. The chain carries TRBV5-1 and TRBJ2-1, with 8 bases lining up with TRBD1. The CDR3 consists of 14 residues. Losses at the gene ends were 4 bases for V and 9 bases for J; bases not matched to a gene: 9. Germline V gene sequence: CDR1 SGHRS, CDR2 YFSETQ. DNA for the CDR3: TGCGCCAGCAGCCCCACGGACAGGGACAGTGAGCAGTTCTTC. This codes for CASSPTDRDSEQFF.

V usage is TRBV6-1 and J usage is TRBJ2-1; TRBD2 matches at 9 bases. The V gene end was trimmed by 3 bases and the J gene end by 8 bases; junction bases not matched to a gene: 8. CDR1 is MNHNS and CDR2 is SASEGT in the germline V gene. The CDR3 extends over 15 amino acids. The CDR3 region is CASSDGGRAIYEQFF. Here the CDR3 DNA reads TGTGCCAGCAGTGACGGCGGGAGGGCTATATATGAGCAGTTCTTC.